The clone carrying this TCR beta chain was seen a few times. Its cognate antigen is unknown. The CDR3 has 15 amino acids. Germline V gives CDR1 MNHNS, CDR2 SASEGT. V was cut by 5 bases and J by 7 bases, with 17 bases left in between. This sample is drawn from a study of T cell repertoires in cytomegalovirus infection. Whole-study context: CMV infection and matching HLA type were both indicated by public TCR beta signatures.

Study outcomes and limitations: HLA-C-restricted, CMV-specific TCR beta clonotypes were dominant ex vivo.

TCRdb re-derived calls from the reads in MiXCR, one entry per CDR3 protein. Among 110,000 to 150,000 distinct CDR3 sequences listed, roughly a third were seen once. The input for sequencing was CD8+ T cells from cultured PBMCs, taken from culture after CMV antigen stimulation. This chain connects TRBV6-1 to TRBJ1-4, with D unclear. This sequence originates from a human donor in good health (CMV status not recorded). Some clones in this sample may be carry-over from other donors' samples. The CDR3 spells CASSKTASTGEKLFF. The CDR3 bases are TGTGCCAGCAGTAAAACGGCCTCGACGGGTGAAAAACTGTTTTTT.